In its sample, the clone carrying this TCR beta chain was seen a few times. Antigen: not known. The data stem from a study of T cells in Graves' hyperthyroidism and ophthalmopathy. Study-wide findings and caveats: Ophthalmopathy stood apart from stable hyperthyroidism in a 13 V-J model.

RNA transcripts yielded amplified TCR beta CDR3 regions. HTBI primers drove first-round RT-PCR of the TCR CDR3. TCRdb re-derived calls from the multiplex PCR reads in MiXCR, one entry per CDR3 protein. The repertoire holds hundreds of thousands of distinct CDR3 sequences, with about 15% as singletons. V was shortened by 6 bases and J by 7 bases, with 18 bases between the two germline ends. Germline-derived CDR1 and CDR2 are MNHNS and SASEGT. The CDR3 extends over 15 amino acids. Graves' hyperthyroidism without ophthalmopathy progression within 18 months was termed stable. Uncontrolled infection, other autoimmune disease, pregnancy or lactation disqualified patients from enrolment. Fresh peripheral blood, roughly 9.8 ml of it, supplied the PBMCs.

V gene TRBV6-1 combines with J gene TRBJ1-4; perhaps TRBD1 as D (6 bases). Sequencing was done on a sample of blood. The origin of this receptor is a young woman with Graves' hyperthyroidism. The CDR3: CASSSDEGGTEKLFF. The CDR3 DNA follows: TGTGCCAGCAGCTCCGATGAGGGGGGGACTGAAAAACTGTTTTTT.